This TCR beta chain was obtained from a study of identical twins. The study's findings and limits: Fewer insertions characterized abundant cord blood beta clonotypes, whereas memory repertoires showed none.

TCRdb reanalysed the 5' RACE reads using MiXCR and keeps one entry per CDR3 protein. The sample has more than 400,000 distinct CDR3 sequences; 12% to 15% are singletons. This clonotype was seen at least ten times. Its target is unknown. CDR3 size: 15 residues. Germline loops: CDR1 SQVTM, CDR2 ANQGSEA. V was pared by 5 bases and J by 4 bases, with 20 bases between. These data were also reused for a study on yellow fever vaccine responses in identical twins.

This TCR came from a woman aged 18-29 years in good health. Material for sequencing was CD4+ T cells sorted from blood. The J gene is TRBJ1-1, the V gene TRBV29-1; D might be TRBD1 (6 bases). This CDR3 is CSVRGLSGVGTEAFF. The CDR3 DNA is TGCAGCGTTCGTGGACTCTCAGGGGTCGGCACTGAAGCTTTCTTT.